What follows is one T cell receptor beta chain and its context. Its antigen is not identified. Generated by immunoSEQ multiplex PCR, the TCRdb table keeps only in-frame clones and is missing some. The sample lists about 80,000 clones; 60% to 85% were seen once. Ipilimumab-mediated CTLA-4 blockade plus focal radiation was given to patients having chemo-refractory metastatic non-small-cell lung cancer. CDR3 length: 13 residues. The J segment lost 5 bases and the V segment lost 7 bases, leaving 5 bases of the junction unmatched. Germline assignment: CDR1 GTSNPN and CDR2 SVGIG (reference sequence). The data were taken from a study of radiotherapy plus CTLA-4 blockade in lung cancer. Study results and limitations: In blood, TCR clones derived from the tumor expanded after radiotherapy plus ipilimumab.

This clonotype was obtained from a human donor with non-small cell lung cancer whose response to radiotherapy plus ipilimumab could not be evaluated. Some clones in this sample may be carry-over from other donors' samples. Sequencing used peripheral blood, obtained from a patient treated with radiotherapy plus ipilimumab. V is TRBV30 and J is TRBJ1-2, with 12 bases lining up with TRBD1. The CDR3 bases are TGTGCCTTGGGACAGGGGGCTGGATATGGCTACACCTTC. It is translated as CALGQGAGYGYTF.